Listed here is a single T cell receptor beta chain. Antigen: not known. This CDR3 has 11 residues. Germline CDR1 is SEHNR and CDR2 is FQNEAQ (reference sequence). V lost 8 bases, J lost 3 bases, and 8 bases lay in between. Relapse after autologous stem cell transplantation occurred in every patient, and brentuximab vedotin exposure varied. By magnetic negative selection, CD8+ T cells were isolated from the thawed PBMCs. The best responses consisted of complete response, partial response or progressive disease. The data belong to a study of PD-1 blockade in classical Hodgkin lymphoma. Points from the study as a whole: The diversity seen at baseline in complete responders resembled that of newly diagnosed patients. In newly diagnosed patients, baseline TCR diversity was reportedly below that of healthy donors.

This table comes from immunoSEQ multiplex PCR, and its TCRdb copy is limited to in-frame clones, with some not included. In the table there are a few thousand clones, just over 70% of which are singletons. This TCR was recovered from a human donor with classical Hodgkin lymphoma. The source was CD8+ T cells from blood, collected at baseline. The rearrangement links TRBV7-9 to TRBJ2-7; no reliable D call. This CDR3 reads CASSTSYEQYF. The CDR3 DNA sequence: TGTGCCAGCTCGACAAGCTACGAGCAGTACTTC. The whole variable domain, filled in from reference TRBV7-9 and TRBJ2-7, reads DTGVSQNPRHKITKRGQNVTFRCDPISEHNRLYWYRQTLGQGPEFLTYFQNEAQLEKSRLLSDRFSAERPKGSFSTLEIQRTEQGDSAMYLCASSTSYEQYFGPGTRLTVT.